Below are 32 T cell receptor beta chains sequenced from a single sample in a study of cytomegalovirus exposure and HLA in healthy donors. Measured with immunoSEQ multiplex PCR; TCRdb has only the in-frame clones, and not every one. The data contain some 130,000 clones, 88% of them singletons. Sequencing used PBMCs. These TCRs come from a woman under 30 in good health and CMV-seropositive.

V is TRBV7-9 and J is TRBJ1-1; the match to TRBD1 covers 7 bases. Germline assignment: CDR1 SEHNR and CDR2 FQNEAQ (reference sequence). The V gene end was trimmed by 0 bases and the J gene end by 2 bases; junction bases not matched to a gene: 3. This CDR3 contains 15 residues. CDR3 nucleotide sequence: TGTGCCAGCAGCTTAGCGACAGGGACTAACACTGAAGCTTTCTTT. Its translation is CASSLATGTNTEAFF.

The CDR3 DNA sequence: TGTGCCACCAGCAGCGGAGGGACTAGCGGATACAATGAGCAGTTCTTC. Translating it yields CATSSGGTSGYNEQFF. This chain joins TRBV15 and TRBJ2-1; 11 nucleotides match TRBD2. Per the germline V gene, CDR1 is LNHNV and CDR2 is YYDKDF (reference sequence). J lost 4 bases, V lost 3 bases, and 5 bases had no gene match. This CDR3 has 16 amino acids.

CDR3 residues: CASSPVGLARSYNEQFF. CDR3 nucleotide sequence: TGCGCCAGCAGCCCCGTAGGCCTAGCCAGGAGTTACAATGAGCAGTTCTTC. The rearrangement links TRBV5-1 to TRBJ2-1; a weak D match, TRBD2 (5 bases). Germline-derived CDR1 and CDR2 are SGHRS and YFSETQ. The CDR3 is 17 amino acids. V dropped 4 bases and J dropped 4 bases, with 21 bases sitting between them.

The V and J genes are TRBV20-1 and TRBJ1-1; no firm D call. The CDR3 spans 11 residues. From germline, CDR1 is DFQATT and CDR2 SNEGSKA (reference sequence). Between the trimmed V and J ends, which lost 6 bases and 4 bases, there was a span of 9 bases. CDR3 in DNA: TGCAGTGCCGAGTTCGGCACTGAAGCTTTCTTT. It yields the protein CSAEFGTEAFF.

This clone was seen a few times. V is TRBV25-1 and J is TRBJ1-2; 10 nucleotides match TRBD1. This CDR3 spans 13 amino acids. Germline CDR1 MGHDK, CDR2 SYGVNS. Germline trimming cut 4 bases from V and 8 bases from J; bases unmatched to any gene: 4. The CDR3 DNA sequence: TGTGCCAGCAGTGTCCGGGACAGGGGCGGCTACACCTTC. Translation: CASSVRDRGGYTF.

V is TRBV12-5 and J is TRBJ2-1; 9 positions agree with TRBD2. The length of the CDR3 is 16 residues. V trimming: 7 bases; J trimming: 8 bases; junction bases outside the gene matches: 15. Germline loops: CDR1 LGHNT, CDR2 FRNRAP. The CDR3 nucleotides read TGTGCTAGTGCTCCGGGGAGTAGCGGGAGTAGGTATGAGCAGTTCTTC. It encodes CASAPGSSGSRYEQFF.

The chain uses TRBV9 and TRBJ2-3; weak D call: TRBD2 (6 bases). The CDR3 contains 15 residues. The germline V gene encodes CDR1 SGDLS and CDR2 YYNGEE. Trimming shortened V by 0 bases and J by 2 bases, and 10 bases separated the two germline ends. This chain's CDR3 is CASSVGAGPTDTQYF. The CDR3 nucleotides are TGTGCCAGCAGCGTAGGGGCGGGACCCACAGATACGCAGTATTTT. Variable domain in full (rest from reference TRBV9 and TRBJ2-3): DSGVTQTPKHLITATGQRVTLRCSPRSGDLSVYWYQQSLDQGLQFLIQYYNGEERAKGNILERFSAQQFPDLHSELNLSSLELGDSALYFCASSVGAGPTDTQYFGPGTRLTVL.

This chain links TRBV19 with TRBJ2-1, with 8 bases matching TRBD2. The germline gives CDR1 LNHDA, CDR2 SQIVND (reference sequence). The CDR3 loop spans 17 amino acids. Trimming removed 0 bases from V and 9 bases from J; junction bases left unmatched: 13. In DNA, the CDR3 is TGTGCCAGTAGTATAGATCTCAGGACAGCGGGAGCGGGTGAGCAGTTCTTC. This codes for CASSIDLRTAGAGEQFF.

The rearrangement joins TRBV9 to TRBJ2-5; D possibly corresponds to TRBD2 (5 bases). This CDR3 region has 13 residues. Trimming stripped 5 bases from V and 5 bases from J, with 13 bases between. CDR1 and CDR2 from the germline V gene are SGDLS and YYNGEE. The CDR3 nucleotides are TGTGCCAGCAGTGCCCCCGGGGAGGAGACCCAGTACTTC. Translating it yields CASSAPGEETQYF.

This sequence joins TRBV5-8 and TRBJ1-2; 7 bases line up with TRBD1. The V gene's germline CDR1 is SGHTS and CDR2 YDEGEE. V shed 4 bases, J shed 2 bases, and the junction held 5 bases outside the gene matches. The CDR3 extends over 14 amino acids. The CDR3 nucleotides read TGTGCCAGCAGCCCGGGGGACAGAAACTATGGCTACACCTTC. Translating it yields CASSPGDRNYGYTF.

V gene TRBV19 combines with J gene TRBJ2-7, with 12 bases matching TRBD1. Trimming removed 4 bases from V and 2 bases from J; junction bases left unmatched: 6. The germline gives CDR1 LNHDA, CDR2 SQIVND (reference sequence). CDR3 size: 16 residues. The chain's CDR3 is CASSTSGTGGPYEQYF. As DNA, the CDR3 is TGTGCCAGTAGTACATCCGGGACAGGGGGCCCCTACGAGCAGTACTTC.

The V call is TRBV18, the J call TRBJ2-7; D is perhaps TRBD1 (6 bases). Trimming left V 3 bases short and J 6 bases short, with 15 bases between. Germline V gives CDR1 KGHSH, CDR2 LQKENI. The CDR3 spans 14 residues. The CDR3 is CASSPGSGTLEQYF. The CDR3 region has the DNA TGTGCCAGCTCACCGGGATCCGGGACACTCGAGCAGTACTTC.

This chain uses TRBV5-6 with TRBJ2-7; perhaps TRBD1 as D (6 bases). Trimming took 4 bases from V and 3 from J, leaving 20 bases between them. The CDR3 has 16 amino acids. CDR1 is SGHDT, CDR2 YYEEEE, per germline. The CDR3: CASSAGWTALFYEQYF. The DNA of the CDR3 is TGTGCCAGCAGCGCTGGGTGGACAGCCCTATTCTACGAGCAGTACTTC.

The rearrangement links TRBV4-2 to TRBJ2-7, with D possibly being TRBD2 (7 bases). V lost 4 bases and J 7 bases, leaving 23 bases between the germline ends. The CDR3 loop spans 16 amino acids. Germline values: CDR1 LGHNA, CDR2 YNFKEQ. The CDR3 is CASSPAGARGFVEQYF. The CDR3 bases are TGTGCCAGCAGCCCGGCGGGGGCGCGGGGCTTTGTAGAGCAGTACTTC.

The rearrangement joins TRBV5-8 to TRBJ1-1; 12 bases match TRBD1. The ends lost 0 bases at V and 10 bases at J; junction bases unmatched: 4. Germline V CDR1 and CDR2: SGHTS, YDEGEE. This CDR3 spans 14 amino acids. For the CDR3, the DNA is TGTGCCAGCAGCTTGGTGGGACAGGGGGCTGGAGCTTTCTTT. Protein product: CASSLVGQGAGAFF.

The V and J genes are TRBV10-3 and TRBJ1-2; D remains unclear. V gave up 5 bases and J gave up 4 bases, with 11 bases separating them. This CDR3 comprises 13 residues. The germline V gene has CDR1 ENHRY and CDR2 SYGVKD. The CDR3 protein is CAISKEAGYGYTF. In DNA, the CDR3 is TGTGCCATCAGTAAGGAGGCTGGCTATGGCTACACCTTC.

The V gene is TRBV9, the J gene TRBJ2-5; D might be TRBD1 (6 bases). This CDR3 has 14 amino acids. Germline loops: CDR1 SGDLS, CDR2 YYNGEE. V lost 5 bases and J lost 1, with 12 bases in between. CDR3 sequence reads: CASSLGALQETQYF. The DNA for the CDR3 is TGTGCCAGCAGTTTGGGGGCCCTCCAAGAGACCCAGTACTTC.

V gene TRBV11-3 combines with J gene TRBJ1-1; 9 bases agree with TRBD1. V shed 5 bases and J 1 base; nucleotides not matched to a gene: 5. The CDR3 is 15 residues long. The germline V gene has CDR1 SGHNT and CDR2 YENEEA. The CDR3: CASSPRTGANTEAFF. As DNA, the CDR3 is TGTGCCAGCAGCCCCCGGACAGGGGCGAACACTGAAGCTTTCTTT.

V usage is TRBV7-9 and J usage is TRBJ2-3; a weak D match, TRBD2 (7 bases). The CDR3 spans 15 residues. V was clipped by 7 bases and J by 1 base, with 15 bases between them. CDR1 SEHNR and CDR2 FQNEAQ come from the germline V gene (reference sequence). The CDR3 sequence: CASTFRGGGTDTQYF. For the CDR3, the DNA is TGTGCCAGCACCTTCCGAGGGGGGGGCACAGATACGCAGTATTTT. The whole variable domain, filled in from reference TRBV7-9 and TRBJ2-3, reads DTGVSQNPRHKITKRGQNVTFRCDPISEHNRLYWYRQTLGQGPEFLTYFQNEAQLEKSRLLSDRFSAERPKGSFSTLEIQRTEQGDSAMYLCASTFRGGGTDTQYFGPGTRLTVL.

V gene TRBV5-1 combines with J gene TRBJ1-3; 10 bases are a match to TRBD1. CDR1 and CDR2 from the germline V gene are SGHRS and YFSETQ. CDR3 length equals 15 residues. Losses at the gene ends were 4 bases for V and 1 base for J; bases not matched to a gene: 2. The CDR3 protein is CASSVGQGSGNTIYF. DNA for the CDR3: TGCGCCAGCAGCGTGGGACAGGGGTCTGGAAACACCATATATTTT.

The V gene is TRBV29-1, the J gene TRBJ2-1; D perhaps matches TRBD2 (5 bases). The CDR3 extends over 15 amino acids. Trimming shortened V by 0 bases and J by 2 bases, and 11 bases separated the two germline ends. Germline CDR1 SQVTM, CDR2 ANQGSEA. The chain's CDR3 is CSVEDPGVPYNEQFF. In DNA form, the CDR3 reads TGCAGCGTTGAAGATCCCGGGGTTCCCTACAATGAGCAGTTCTTC.

V usage is TRBV6-5 and J usage is TRBJ2-7; 8 positions match TRBD1. Germline CDR1 and CDR2: MNHEY and SVGAGI. The ends lost 6 bases at V and 2 bases at J; junction bases unmatched: 3. The CDR3 spans 13 residues. DNA for the CDR3: TGTGCCAGCAGGGCACAGGGGGCCTACGAGCAGTACTTC. The encoded protein is CASRAQGAYEQYF.

This clone was seen more than once but under ten times. The rearrangement uses TRBV2 and TRBJ2-7; 9 nucleotides align to TRBD1. Trimming cost V 3 bases and J 0 bases; bases outside gene matches: 3. CDR3 length: 15 residues. Germline CDR1 and CDR2: SNHLY and FYNNEI. The CDR3 coding sequence is TGTGCCAGCAGTGAGTGGACAGGGGACTCCTACGAGCAGTACTTC. Translated: CASSEWTGDSYEQYF.

The V and J genes are TRBV18 and TRBJ2-1; 10 positions agree with TRBD1. CDR3 size: 15 residues. The germline V gene encodes CDR1 KGHSH and CDR2 LQKENI. V lost 4 bases, J lost 7 bases, and 7 bases stayed unmatched. CDR3 coding DNA: TGTGCCAGCTCACGACGACAGGGGGCTAGGAATGAGCAGTTCTTC. Translated: CASSRRQGARNEQFF.

The genes are TRBV5-1 and TRBJ2-3, with 8 bases identical to TRBD2. CDR3 length equals 17 residues. The ends lost 4 bases at V and 4 bases at J; junction bases unmatched: 14. CDR1 is SGHRS and CDR2 is YFSETQ in the germline V gene. For the CDR3, the DNA is TGCGCCAGCAGCAGACTCAATAGCGGGATGAGGGCAGATACGCAGTATTTT. Encoded protein: CASSRLNSGMRADTQYF.

This chain links TRBV14 with TRBJ1-2; D possibly corresponds to TRBD1 (5 bases). V dropped 4 bases and J dropped 1 base, with 10 bases sitting between them. Per the germline V gene, CDR1 is SGHDN and CDR2 is FVKESK. The CDR3 is 14 amino acids. The CDR3 bases are TGTGCCAGCAGCCTCCAAAGGGGTAACTATGGCTACACCTTC. Amino acid sequence: CASSLQRGNYGYTF. The full variable domain, rest sourced from reference TRBV14 and TRBJ1-2, is EAGVTQFPSHSVIEKGQTVTLRCDPISGHDNLYWYRRVMGKEIKFLLHFVKESKQDESGMPNNRFLAERTGGTYSTLKVQPAELEDSGVYFCASSLQRGNYGYTFGSGTRLTVV.

The rearrangement joins TRBV5-1 to TRBJ1-1; 8 nucleotides match TRBD1. This CDR3 has 14 residues. The V gene end was trimmed by 0 bases and the J gene end by 4 bases; junction bases not matched to a gene: 2. Germline lookup yields CDR1 SGHRS and CDR2 YFSETQ. The CDR3 sequence is CASSLVRGPTEAFF. CDR3 nucleotide sequence: TGCGCCAGCAGCTTGGTCAGGGGGCCCACTGAAGCTTTCTTT.

The chain carries TRBV19 and TRBJ2-2; maybe TRBD2 (5 bases). Germline values: CDR1 LNHDA, CDR2 SQIVND (reference sequence). V lost 5 bases to trimming and J lost 1 base, with 8 bases between them. CDR3 length: 14 residues. The CDR3 protein is CASSFGGNTGELFF. The CDR3 DNA follows: TGTGCCAGTAGTTTCGGAGGGAACACCGGGGAGCTGTTTTTT.

This chain connects TRBV19 to TRBJ1-2, with D possibly matching TRBD1 (5 bases). Trimming left V 3 bases short and J 0 bases short, with 8 bases between. The CDR3 runs to 14 residues. The germline V gene encodes CDR1 LNHDA and CDR2 SQIVND (reference sequence). The CDR3 is CASSIRDSNYGYTF. In DNA, the CDR3 is TGTGCCAGTAGTATCAGGGACTCTAACTATGGCTACACCTTC.

This chain links TRBV7-8 with TRBJ1-5; 11 bases map to TRBD1. The CDR3 covers 16 residues. Unmatched junction bases numbered 3, after V lost 5 bases and J lost 0 bases. The germline V gene has CDR1 SGHVS and CDR2 FQNEAQ. The CDR3 reads CASSIGTGGSNQPQHF. DNA of the CDR3: TGTGCCAGCAGCATCGGGACAGGGGGTAGCAATCAGCCCCAGCATTTT.

In regard to this clone: One junction end does not reproduce the germline sequence, and a read error may be involved. V and J are TRBV7-7 and TRBJ2-7, with 9 bases matching TRBD1. The germline V gene encodes CDR1 SSHAT and CDR2 FNYEAQ (reference sequence). This CDR3 contains 15 residues. CDR3 nucleotide sequence: TGTGCTAGCAGCCCAGGACTGGGGACAGGGAACGAGCAGTACTTC. As protein: CASSPGLGTGNEQYF.

Details on this clone: This CDR3 is also generated by other DNA sequences in the sample. V and J are TRBV2 and TRBJ1-1; TRBD1 might be the D (5 bases). V lost 4 bases to trimming and J lost 1 base, with 10 bases between them. This CDR3 comprises 14 residues. Germline V gene lookup returns CDR1 SNHLY and CDR2 FYNNEI. CDR3 sequence reads: CASSVLRENTEAFF. The CDR3 nucleotides read TGTGCCAGCAGTGTACTCAGGGAGAACACTGAAGCTTTCTTT.